Following are 13 T cell receptor beta chains from one sample sequenced in a study of regulatory T cells in long-lasting Graves disease. Arm-PCR of CDR3 regions and iRepertoire HTBI primers were the basis on which TCR beta libraries were built. TCRdb processed the multiplex PCR reads anew with MiXCR; each CDR3 protein has one entry. This table holds over 350,000 distinct CDR3 sequences, approximately 15% found once. The time point is: newly diagnosed GD, antithyroid drugs for less than 3 months. PBMC RNA was the source of the TCR library. These data were likewise used in another study, on T cells in Graves' hyperthyroidism and ophthalmopathy.

The specimen comprised peripheral blood mononuclear cells (PBMCs), sampled at new diagnosis, from a patient treated with antithyroid drugs. All receptors derive from a woman in her thirties or forties with Graves disease.

Ten or more counts support this clonotype. V usage is TRBV7-8 and J usage is TRBJ2-3; D gene ambiguous. Trimming removed 6 bases at V and 6 bases at J, with 16 bases between. This CDR3 comprises 14 residues. Germline CDR1 reads SGHVS; CDR2 reads FQNEAQ. CDR3 protein: CASRRVGFVDTQYF. The CDR3 coding sequence is TGTGCCAGCAGAAGGGTCGGATTCGTGGATACGCAGTATTTT.

This clonotype was observed at least ten times. The chain carries TRBV2 and TRBJ1-2, with TRBD1 matching over 8 bases. The J segment lost 8 bases and the V segment lost 1 base, leaving 9 bases of the junction unmatched. The CDR3 extends over 15 amino acids. Germline V gene sequence: CDR1 SNHLY, CDR2 FYNNEI. The CDR3 here is CASSEVGQGIWGYTF. Written as DNA, the CDR3 is TGTGCCAGCAGTGAAGTCGGACAGGGCATTTGGGGCTACACCTTC.

This clonotype occurred many times. The chain recombines TRBV28 with TRBJ2-1, with unresolved D. The germline V gene encodes CDR1 MDHEN and CDR2 SYDVKM. The CDR3 length is 13 residues. The ends were cut back, 3 bases at V and 8 bases at J, with 11 bases in the middle. CDR3 loop: CASSLTGRDEQFF. For the CDR3, the DNA is TGTGCCAGCAGTTTGACCGGCCGGGATGAGCAGTTCTTC.

This clonotype was recorded at least ten times. This chain links TRBV2 with TRBJ1-4; maybe TRBD1 (5 bases). Trimming stripped 4 bases from V and 3 bases from J, with 12 bases between. This CDR3 contains 15 residues. CDR1 and CDR2 (germline): SNHLY, FYNNEI. CDR3 sequence: CASSALGLSNEKLFF. In DNA form, the CDR3 reads TGTGCCAGCAGTGCGTTGGGGCTATCTAATGAAAAACTGTTTTTT.

There are many counts of this clonotype. The V call is TRBV28, the J call TRBJ2-3; the D is unclear. CDR3 length: 14 residues. Germline loops: CDR1 MDHEN, CDR2 SYDVKM. Trimming shortened V by 6 bases and J by 1 base, and 11 bases separated the two germline ends. The CDR3 coding sequence is TGTGCCAGCAGCTTAGATAGGGGCACAGATACGCAGTATTTT. It translates to CASSLDRGTDTQYF.

This clonotype was detected many times. The gene calls are TRBV28 and TRBJ1-5, with 8 bases fitting TRBD1. In germline, CDR1 is MDHEN, CDR2 SYDVKM. This CDR3 has 15 amino acids. V trimming: 6 bases; J trimming: 5 bases; junction bases outside the gene matches: 9. CDR3: CASSRGQGVHQPQHF. CDR3 in DNA: TGTGCCAGCAGCCGAGGACAGGGAGTACATCAGCCCCAGCATTTT. Variable domain in full (rest from reference TRBV28 and TRBJ1-5): DVKVTQSSRYLVKRTGEKVFLECVQDMDHENMFWYRQDPGLGLRLIYFSYDVKMKEKGDIPEGYSVSREKKERFSLILESASTNQTSMYLCASSRGQGVHQPQHFGDGTRLSIL.

This clonotype was detected ten times or more. The J gene is TRBJ2-1, the V gene TRBV27; D ambiguous. The V gene's germline CDR1 is MNHEY and CDR2 SMNVEV (reference sequence). The CDR3 sequence is 14 residues long. V was clipped by 1 base and J by 10 bases, with 14 bases between them. CDR3 region: CASSLLPRAREQFF. The CDR3 DNA reads TGTGCCAGCAGTTTATTGCCTCGAGCCCGCGAGCAGTTCTTC.

Ten or more counts support this clonotype. V is TRBV12-3 or TRBV12-4 and J is TRBJ2-1, with 12 bases lining up with TRBD2. The CDR3 has 15 residues. With V trimmed by 6 bases and J by 7 bases, 7 bases remained unmatched. CDR3 protein: CASSPRTSGINEQFF. DNA for the CDR3: TGTGCCAGCAGCCCGAGGACTAGCGGGATAAATGAGCAGTTCTTC.

This clonotype was detected ten times or more. The CDR3 sequence is CASSLSFRRSLYGELFF. The CDR3 DNA reads as TGTGCCAGCAGTTTAAGCTTTCGACGGTCCCTTTACGGGGAGCTGTTTTTT. V usage is TRBV6-2 or TRBV6-3 and J usage is TRBJ2-2; D ambiguous. CDR3 size: 17 residues. CDR1 and CDR2 from the germline V gene are MNHEY and SVGEGT. The germline V and J ends were trimmed by 4 bases and 7 bases, with 22 bases remaining between them.

In regard to this clonotype: A much larger clone lies a single base off, so this may be a read error. The chain links TRBV19 to TRBJ1-1; 7 positions agree with TRBD1. Germline lookup yields CDR1 LNHDA and CDR2 SQIVND (reference sequence). The V segment lost 8 bases and the J segment 5 bases; nucleotides outside the gene matches: 11. The CDR3 has 14 amino acids. In nucleotides, the CDR3 is TGTGCCAGTGCAACTTCCAGGGGGGGGACTGAAGCTTTCTTT. Translation gives CASATSRGGTEAFF.

About this clonotype: A far larger clone differs by one base, so this is likely a read error. The CDR3 DNA sequence: TGTGCCAACAGCCCGGGGCTAGCGGATTCCTACGAGCAGTACTTC. Its translation is CANSPGLADSYEQYF. V is TRBV7-9 and J is TRBJ2-7; 7 nucleotides align to TRBD2. There are 15 residues in the CDR3. Germline assignment: CDR1 SEHNR and CDR2 FQNEAQ (reference sequence).

The chain is built from TRBV3-1 and TRBJ2-3, with 10 bases that match TRBD2. In germline, CDR1 is LGHDT, CDR2 YNNKEL (reference sequence). There are 15 residues in the CDR3. V lost 1 base and J lost 7; bases outside the gene matches: 5. The CDR3 nucleotides are TGTGCCAGCAGCCAAGGAGCTAGCGGGAGACATACGCAGTATTTT. This sequence encodes CASSQGASGRHTQYF.

This clonotype has just a few counts. The rearrangement uses TRBV4-1 and TRBJ2-7; either TRBD1 or TRBD2 may fit D (5 bases each). Germline assignment: CDR1 MGHRA and CDR2 YSYEKL. The CDR3 spans 15 residues. Trimming took 0 bases from V and 9 from J, leaving 18 bases between them. CDR3 DNA sequence: TGCGCCAGCAGCCAAGATCCGGGACCGCCGACTGGGCAGTACTTC. Amino acid sequence: CASSQDPGPPTGQYF.